Below are 21 T cell receptor beta chains sequenced from a single sample in a study of blood T cell repertoires in COVID-19. Repertoires were generated with immunoSEQ multiplex PCR, while TCRdb's copy carries only in-frame clones and drops some. The data contain 330,000 or so clones, approximately 90% of them seen just once; the ten biggest clones take up roughly a tenth. The specimen sequenced was peripheral blood. The receptors here all came from a young man with COVID-19, enrolled during active disease.

The genes are TRBV30 and TRBJ2-5; 12 bases agree with TRBD2. The CDR3 is made up of 13 amino acids. CDR1 GTSNPN and CDR2 SVGIG come from the germline V gene (reference sequence). V trimming: 7 bases; J trimming: 5 bases; junction bases outside the gene matches: 5. CDR3 residues: CALTSGSWETQYF. In DNA form, the CDR3 reads TGTGCCTTGACTAGCGGGAGTTGGGAGACCCAGTACTTC.

The chain has TRBV5-1 and TRBJ2-7; 13 bases are shared with TRBD2. The CDR3 runs 16 residues. CDR1 is SGHRS, CDR2 YFSETQ, per germline. The V gene end was trimmed by 2 bases and the J gene end by 7 bases; junction bases not matched to a gene: 9. For the CDR3, the DNA is TGCGCCAGCAGCTTCCGCGGACTAGCGGGAGTCTCAGAGCAGTACTTC. Translation: CASSFRGLAGVSEQYF.

CDR3 sequence: CASSPSGPDEQYF. The CDR3 region has the DNA TGTGCCAGCAGCCCTTCTGGTCCGGACGAGCAGTACTTC. The chain employs TRBV4-2 and TRBJ2-7; D not resolved. Trimming took off 4 bases at V and 5 bases at J, with 12 bases between the two ends. In germline, CDR1 is LGHNA, CDR2 YNFKEQ. CDR3 size: 13 residues.

V and J are TRBV6-2 or TRBV6-3 and TRBJ2-7; 7 positions match TRBD1. Germline loops: CDR1 MNHEY, CDR2 SVGEGT. Losses at the gene ends were 5 bases for V and 5 bases for J; bases not matched to a gene: 3. The length of the CDR3 is 12 residues. CDR3: CASSSRGNEQYF. CDR3 DNA: TGTGCCAGCAGTAGCAGGGGGAACGAGCAGTACTTC.

The table lists this clone with a count of one. The chain links TRBV24-1 to TRBJ2-1, with 8 nucleotides matching TRBD2. J gave up 6 bases and V 9 bases, and 9 bases lay outside the gene matches. The germline V gene encodes CDR1 KGHDR and CDR2 SFDVKD. The CDR3 sequence is 14 residues long. This CDR3 reads CATGQAGVSNEQFF. The CDR3, as DNA: TGTGCCACCGGCCAAGCGGGAGTCAGCAATGAGCAGTTCTTC.

V gene TRBV4-1 combines with J gene TRBJ2-7; maybe TRBD2 (6 bases). Germline CDR1 MGHRA, CDR2 YSYEKL. Trimming shortened V by 1 base and J by 4 bases, and 23 bases separated the two germline ends. CDR3 length: 18 amino acids. The CDR3 loop is CASSQVPHTRDFRYEQYF. The CDR3, as DNA: TGCGCCAGCAGCCAAGTGCCGCATACCAGGGACTTTCGATACGAGCAGTACTTC.

The rearrangement links TRBV19 to TRBJ1-1, with 10 bases aligning to TRBD1. CDR3 length: 15 residues. The trim removed 4 bases at V and 3 bases at J, leaving 5 bases unmatched. Germline CDR1 LNHDA, CDR2 SQIVND (reference sequence). CDR3 bases: TGTGCCAGTAGTAGTCCCGGGACAGGGGACACTGAAGCTTTCTTT. Its protein is CASSSPGTGDTEAFF.

The rearrangement joins TRBV9 to TRBJ1-1, with D perhaps TRBD1 (6 bases). Germline CDR1 and CDR2: SGDLS and YYNGEE. The CDR3 loop spans 16 amino acids. Trimming pared 2 bases from V and 2 bases from J, leaving 16 bases between. CDR3 sequence reads: CASSVGGAFVNTEAFF. As DNA, the CDR3 is TGTGCCAGCAGCGTTGGGGGCGCGTTCGTAAACACTGAAGCTTTCTTT.

This chain connects TRBV18 to TRBJ1-1; D is possibly TRBD1 (6 bases). Germline CDR1 and CDR2: KGHSH and LQKENI. The CDR3 covers 16 residues. V lost 4 bases and J lost 0, with 15 bases in between. This CDR3 is CASSLATGTMNTEAFF. As DNA, the CDR3 is TGTGCCAGCTCACTAGCAACAGGGACCATGAACACTGAAGCTTTCTTT.

This chain uses TRBV28 with TRBJ2-3, with TRBD2 identical over 9 bases. V gave up 5 bases and J gave up 3 bases; unmatched junction bases: 9. The length of the CDR3 is 16 residues. In germline, CDR1 is MDHEN, CDR2 SYDVKM. This chain's CDR3 is CASSAIAGERTDTQYF. CDR3 nucleotide sequence: TGTGCCAGCAGTGCGATAGCGGGAGAACGTACAGATACGCAGTATTTT.

J is TRBJ2-2 and V is TRBV5-1, with a tentative D call TRBD1 (5 bases). Trimming removed 4 bases from V and 2 bases from J, with 12 bases in between. The CDR3 loop spans 15 amino acids. Germline CDR1 and CDR2: SGHRS and YFSETQ. The chain's CDR3 is CASSRDSHNTGELFF. As DNA, the CDR3 is TGCGCCAGCAGCCGTGACAGTCATAACACCGGGGAGCTGTTTTTT.

The chain has TRBV11-1 and TRBJ2-1; D is possibly TRBD1 (6 bases). Trimming pared 4 bases from V and 0 bases from J, leaving 10 bases between. CDR1 is SGHAT and CDR2 is FQDESV in the germline V gene (reference sequence). The CDR3 covers 15 residues. Here the CDR3 DNA reads TGTGCCAGCAGCTATGACAGGAGCTCCTACAATGAGCAGTTCTTC. Protein sequence: CASSYDRSSYNEQFF.

CDR3 sequence reads: CASSERTNTEAFF. The CDR3 region has the DNA TGCGCCAGCAGTGAGAGGACTAACACTGAAGCTTTCTTT. The rearrangement links TRBV5-1 to TRBJ1-1; no firm D call. The CDR3 loop spans 13 amino acids. Trimming took off 5 bases at V and 2 bases at J, with 10 bases between the two ends. The germline gives CDR1 SGHRS, CDR2 YFSETQ.

The V and J genes are TRBV4-1 and TRBJ1-5; 7 nucleotides agree with TRBD1. CDR3 length: 16 residues. Trimming took 3 bases from V and 3 from J; bases not matched to a gene: 8. Per the germline V gene, CDR1 is MGHRA and CDR2 is YSYEKL. The CDR3, as DNA: TGCGCCAGCAGCCAGGACCGGACAGGCAACAATCAGCCCCAGCATTTT. It is translated as CASSQDRTGNNQPQHF.

In DNA form, the CDR3 reads TGTGCCAGTAGTATAGCCCGGGACACCCTCTCTGGAAACACCATATATTTT. Residues: CASSIARDTLSGNTIYF. The chain is built from TRBV19 and TRBJ1-3, with a tentative D call TRBD1 (6 bases). The CDR3 has 17 amino acids. The germline V gene has CDR1 LNHDA and CDR2 SQIVND (reference sequence). V was pared by 1 base and J by 0 bases, with 13 bases between.

The chain employs TRBV14 and TRBJ2-5; a weak D match, TRBD1 (6 bases). Germline V gene data show CDR1 as SGHDN and CDR2 as FVKESK. Trimming pared 0 bases from V and 5 bases from J, leaving 13 bases between. This CDR3 contains 15 residues. The CDR3 DNA sequence: TGTGCCAGCAGCCAAGACAGGGGCGCACGGGAGACCCAGTACTTC. Its protein is CASSQDRGARETQYF.

The gene calls are TRBV7-9 and TRBJ2-7; TRBD2 might be the D (6 bases). Germline CDR1 is SEHNR and CDR2 is FQNEAQ (reference sequence). This CDR3 comprises 15 residues. The ends were cut back, 2 bases at V and 6 bases at J, with 17 bases in the middle. Here the CDR3 DNA reads TGTGCCAGCAGCTTATGGGGGGAGCAAGCTAGCGAGCAGTACTTC. Protein product: CASSLWGEQASEQYF.

This chain links TRBV6-6 with TRBJ1-4; TRBD1 is a possible D gene (6 bases). Per the germline V gene, CDR1 is MNHNY and CDR2 is SVGAGI (reference sequence). Trimming took off 6 bases at V and 7 bases at J, with 15 bases between the two ends. The CDR3 has 14 residues. This CDR3 is CASSQGWGSEKLFF. DNA of the CDR3: TGTGCCAGCAGCCAGGGGTGGGGGAGTGAAAAACTGTTTTTT.

The chain uses TRBV18 and TRBJ2-3; weak D call: TRBD1 (6 bases). V dropped 3 bases and J dropped 7 bases, with 17 bases sitting between them. The CDR3 is 15 amino acids. CDR1 is KGHSH, CDR2 LQKENI, per germline. This chain's CDR3 is CASSPYRDIGNTQYF. DNA for the CDR3: TGTGCCAGCTCACCTTACAGGGATATAGGGAATACGCAGTATTTT.

The chain combines TRBV3-1 (or the pseudogene TRBV3-2) with TRBJ2-5; 10 positions agree with TRBD1. This CDR3 region has 16 residues. The ends lost 1 base at V and 5 bases at J; junction bases unmatched: 7. Germline-derived CDR1 and CDR2 are LGHDT and YNNKEL (reference sequence). This CDR3 is CASSQGDRGDWETQYF. For the CDR3, the DNA is TGTGCCAGCAGCCAAGGGGACAGGGGTGATTGGGAGACCCAGTACTTC.

Only a few counts were recorded for this clone. The gene calls are TRBV10-3 and TRBJ1-5; tentative D call: TRBD1 (5 bases). Trimming shortened V by 3 bases and J by 0 bases, and 6 bases separated the two germline ends. This CDR3 comprises 14 residues. CDR1 and CDR2 (germline): ENHRY, SYGVKD. The CDR3 sequence: CAISEGASNQPQHF. The CDR3, as DNA: TGTGCCATCAGTGAAGGGGCTAGCAATCAGCCCCAGCATTTT.